Listed below are T cell receptor beta chains from one sample, sequenced in a study of blood T cell repertoires in COVID-19. This table comes from immunoSEQ multiplex PCR, and its TCRdb copy is limited to in-frame clones, with some not included. The sample has about 440,000 clones, more than 70% seen once. The sample was peripheral blood. The receptors come from a woman between 50 and 59 years old with COVID-19, enrolled during active disease. Each CDR3 is given with its conserved first and last residue. D genes are given only for firm matches. A row's size may be missing; if present it is once, few, many or a size class.

v_call: TRBV2
cdr3_length: 13
d_call: NA
clone_size: NA
j_call: TRBJ2-7
cdr3_nt: TGTGCCAGCAGTGACGGGTATGATCAGAAGCAGTACTTC
cdr3_aa: CASSDGYDQKQYF

v_call: TRBV20-1
cdr3_length: 11
d_call: TRBD1
clone_size: NA
j_call: TRBJ2-1
cdr3_nt: TGCAGTGCCACGACAGGGATTGAGCAGTTCTTC
cdr3_aa: CSATTGIEQFF

v_call: TRBV19
cdr3_length: 16
d_call: TRBD1
clone_size: NA
j_call: TRBJ2-3
cdr3_nt: TGTGCCAGTAGGATAACAGGGGTGGCGACGACAGATACGCAGTATTTT
cdr3_aa: CASRITGVATTDTQYF

v_call: TRBV20-1
cdr3_length: 12
d_call: NA
clone_size: NA
j_call: TRBJ2-7
cdr3_nt: TGCAGTGCTAGTATGGGGCTCTACGAGCAGTACTTC
cdr3_aa: CSASMGLYEQYF

v_call: TRBV27
cdr3_length: 13
d_call: NA
clone_size: NA
j_call: TRBJ1-1
cdr3_nt: TGTGCCAGCAAAAAGGGACAAGACACTGAAGCTTTCTTT
cdr3_aa: CASKKGQDTEAFF

v_call: TRBV2
cdr3_length: 13
d_call: NA
clone_size: NA
j_call: TRBJ2-7
cdr3_nt: TGTGCCAGCAGTGGGGCAGGTACCTACGAGCAGTACTTC
cdr3_aa: CASSGAGTYEQYF

v_call: TRBV20-1
cdr3_length: 12
d_call: NA
clone_size: NA
j_call: TRBJ2-3
cdr3_nt: TGCAGTGCTAGTGGTCTGACAGATACGCAGTATTTT
cdr3_aa: CSASGLTDTQYF

v_call: TRBV5-1
cdr3_length: 14
d_call: NA
clone_size: NA
j_call: TRBJ1-5
cdr3_nt: TGCGCCAGCAGCTTGGCCCCGGGGGGTCAGCCCCAGCATTTT
cdr3_aa: CASSLAPGGQPQHF

v_call: TRBV7-8
cdr3_length: 14
d_call: NA
clone_size: NA
j_call: TRBJ2-3
cdr3_nt: TGTGCCAGCAGCTTAGCGGAGAACACAGATACGCAGTATTTT
cdr3_aa: CASSLAENTDTQYF

v_call: TRBV5-1
cdr3_length: 19
d_call: NA
clone_size: NA
j_call: TRBJ2-3
cdr3_nt: TGCGCCAGCAGCTCCCCAAGGGGGACCCTTTCCCAAGTCAGGGATACGCAGTATTTT
cdr3_aa: CASSSPRGTLSQVRDTQYF

v_call: TRBV7-9
cdr3_length: 13
d_call: TRBD1
clone_size: NA
j_call: TRBJ1-2
cdr3_nt: TGTGCCAGCAGCTTACAACAGGGGGATGGCTACACCTTC
cdr3_aa: CASSLQQGDGYTF

v_call: TRBV5-4
cdr3_length: 12
d_call: NA
clone_size: few
j_call: TRBJ1-1
cdr3_nt: TGTGCCAGCAGCCAGGGGAACACTGAAGCTTTCTTT
cdr3_aa: CASSQGNTEAFF

v_call: TRBV3-1/TRBV3-2
cdr3_length: 15
d_call: NA
clone_size: NA
j_call: TRBJ2-3
cdr3_nt: TGTGCCAGCAGCCGTAGGGGGATAGGCACAGATACGCAGTATTTT
cdr3_aa: CASSRRGIGTDTQYF

v_call: TRBV4-1
cdr3_length: 16
d_call: NA
clone_size: once
j_call: TRBJ1-6
cdr3_nt: TGCGCCAGCAGCCCTTTTTGGGCAGGGGATAATTCACCCCTCCACTTT
cdr3_aa: CASSPFWAGDNSPLHF

v_call: TRBV2
cdr3_length: 14
d_call: NA
clone_size: once
j_call: TRBJ2-4
cdr3_nt: TGTGCCAGCAGTGCCGGACTAGCCAAAAACATTCAGTACTTC
cdr3_aa: CASSAGLAKNIQYF

v_call: TRBV9
cdr3_length: 12
d_call: NA
clone_size: NA
j_call: TRBJ1-6
cdr3_nt: TGTGCCAGCGGGGGGGGTTTGTCACCCCTCCACTTT
cdr3_aa: CASGGGLSPLHF

v_call: TRBV27
cdr3_length: 17
d_call: NA
clone_size: few
j_call: TRBJ1-5
cdr3_nt: TGTGCCAGCAGTTTATACGGGGGCGCGGGAGGCAATCAGCCCCAGCATTTT
cdr3_aa: CASSLYGGAGGNQPQHF

v_call: TRBV5-4
cdr3_length: 15
d_call: TRBD1
clone_size: NA
j_call: TRBJ2-7
cdr3_nt: TGTGCCAGCAGCACCCGGACAGGGGGGGACTACGAGCAGTACTTC
cdr3_aa: CASSTRTGGDYEQYF

v_call: TRBV2
cdr3_length: 15
d_call: TRBD1
clone_size: NA
j_call: TRBJ2-3
cdr3_nt: TGTGCCAGCAGTAAAACGACAGGGGCCGCAGATACGCAGTATTTT
cdr3_aa: CASSKTTGAADTQYF

v_call: TRBV7-6
cdr3_length: 15
d_call: NA
clone_size: NA
j_call: TRBJ2-1
cdr3_nt: TGTGCCAGCAGCCCCCAAGGCGGACTGTACAATGAGCAGTTCTTC
cdr3_aa: CASSPQGGLYNEQFF

v_call: TRBV9
cdr3_length: 14
d_call: NA
clone_size: NA
j_call: TRBJ2-7
cdr3_nt: TGTGCCAGCAGCCCCTTGGGGGGCTCCTACGAGCAGTACTTC
cdr3_aa: CASSPLGGSYEQYF

v_call: TRBV5-6
cdr3_length: 15
d_call: TRBD1
clone_size: NA
j_call: TRBJ2-1
cdr3_nt: TGTGCCAGCAGCTTCGGTTGGGGACAGAACAATGAGCAGTTCTTC
cdr3_aa: CASSFGWGQNNEQFF

v_call: TRBV5-5
cdr3_length: 17
d_call: NA
clone_size: NA
j_call: TRBJ1-1
cdr3_nt: TGTGCCAGCAGCCCTTGGAGGGCCCGTAAATTAAACACTGAAGCTTTCTTT
cdr3_aa: CASSPWRARKLNTEAFF

v_call: TRBV5-1
cdr3_length: 15
d_call: TRBD2
clone_size: NA
j_call: TRBJ2-7
cdr3_nt: TGCGCCAGCAGCCCGATAGCGGGGGGATCCTACGAGCAGTACTTC
cdr3_aa: CASSPIAGGSYEQYF

v_call: TRBV12-3/TRBV12-4
cdr3_length: 12
d_call: NA
clone_size: NA
j_call: TRBJ1-2
cdr3_nt: TGTGCCAGCAGTTTACCTCTCTATGGCTACACCTTC
cdr3_aa: CASSLPLYGYTF

v_call: TRBV9
cdr3_length: 18
d_call: TRBD2
clone_size: NA
j_call: TRBJ2-2
cdr3_nt: TGTGCCAGCAGCTCGGGACTAGCGGGGGGCGGGTGGACCGGGGAGCTGTTTTTT
cdr3_aa: CASSSGLAGGGWTGELFF

v_call: TRBV7-2
cdr3_length: 16
d_call: NA
clone_size: NA
j_call: TRBJ2-2
cdr3_nt: TGTGCCAGCAGCCCCGGGCGAGGGAAGGGCACCGGGGAGCTGTTTTTT
cdr3_aa: CASSPGRGKGTGELFF

v_call: TRBV5-1
cdr3_length: 18
d_call: TRBD2
clone_size: NA
j_call: TRBJ2-1
cdr3_nt: TGCGCCAGCAGTGACAGTGCAGGACTAGCGGGGGTTCTCAATGAGCAGTTCTTC
cdr3_aa: CASSDSAGLAGVLNEQFF

v_call: TRBV2
cdr3_length: 16
d_call: TRBD1
clone_size: NA
j_call: TRBJ2-7
cdr3_nt: TGTGCCAGCAGTGGGGGGACAGGGTGGGGAGTCTACGAGCAGTACTTC
cdr3_aa: CASSGGTGWGVYEQYF

v_call: TRBV4-1
cdr3_length: 13
d_call: NA
clone_size: NA
j_call: TRBJ2-3
cdr3_nt: TGCGCCAGCAGCGTACTTCCCCCGGGTACGCAGTATTTT
cdr3_aa: CASSVLPPGTQYF

v_call: TRBV29-1
cdr3_length: 13
d_call: NA
clone_size: NA
j_call: TRBJ1-2
cdr3_nt: TGCAGCGTTTTGACAGCTACTAACTATGGCTACACCTTC
cdr3_aa: CSVLTATNYGYTF

v_call: TRBV7-9
cdr3_length: 12
d_call: NA
clone_size: few
j_call: TRBJ2-5
cdr3_nt: TGTGCCAGCAGCTCCTACGGGGAGACCCAGTACTTC
cdr3_aa: CASSSYGETQYF

v_call: TRBV21-1
cdr3_length: 14
d_call: NA
clone_size: NA
j_call: TRBJ2-7
cdr3_nt: TGTGCCAGCAGCAAATTAGGGGGAGCCTACGAGCAGTACTTC
cdr3_aa: CASSKLGGAYEQYF

v_call: TRBV6-5
cdr3_length: 15
d_call: TRBD1
clone_size: NA
j_call: TRBJ1-2
cdr3_nt: TGTGCCAGCAGTTACAGGACAGGGGGCTACTATGGCTACACCTTC
cdr3_aa: CASSYRTGGYYGYTF

v_call: TRBV5-1
cdr3_length: 13
d_call: NA
clone_size: NA
j_call: TRBJ1-1
cdr3_nt: TGCGCCAGCAGCTTTGGAGGGAGGACTGAAGCTTTCTTT
cdr3_aa: CASSFGGRTEAFF

v_call: TRBV2
cdr3_length: 15
d_call: NA
clone_size: NA
j_call: TRBJ2-1
cdr3_nt: TGTGCCAGCAGGATCAGTCCAGGGAATTACAATGAGCAGTTCTTC
cdr3_aa: CASRISPGNYNEQFF

v_call: TRBV5-6
cdr3_length: 14
d_call: TRBD1
clone_size: NA
j_call: TRBJ2-1
cdr3_nt: TGTGCCAGCAGCCCCCGGGACAGATACAATGAGCAGTTCTTC
cdr3_aa: CASSPRDRYNEQFF

v_call: TRBV28
cdr3_length: 12
d_call: NA
clone_size: NA
j_call: TRBJ1-4
cdr3_nt: TGTGCCAGCGGTAGCGTGACCGAAAAACTGTTTTTT
cdr3_aa: CASGSVTEKLFF

v_call: TRBV6-5
cdr3_length: 13
d_call: TRBD1
clone_size: NA
j_call: TRBJ1-1
cdr3_nt: TGTGCCAGCATTTCCACAGGGGGCACTGAAGCTTTCTTT
cdr3_aa: CASISTGGTEAFF

v_call: TRBV9
cdr3_length: 14
d_call: NA
clone_size: NA
j_call: TRBJ2-2
cdr3_nt: TGTGCCAGCAGCGTAATCCAGAACACCGGGGAGCTGTTTTTT
cdr3_aa: CASSVIQNTGELFF

v_call: TRBV7-8
cdr3_length: 16
d_call: TRBD1
clone_size: NA
j_call: TRBJ1-2
cdr3_nt: TGTGCCAGCAGCCTATTACAGGGGGCCCTAAACTATGGCTACACCTTC
cdr3_aa: CASSLLQGALNYGYTF

v_call: TRBV6-5
cdr3_length: 15
d_call: NA
clone_size: NA
j_call: TRBJ1-2
cdr3_nt: TGTGCCAGCAGTTACAGCCAGCAACGCAGGGATGGCTACACCTTC
cdr3_aa: CASSYSQQRRDGYTF

v_call: TRBV7-8
cdr3_length: 18
d_call: NA
clone_size: NA
j_call: TRBJ2-4
cdr3_nt: TGTGCCAGCAGCTTCGGGACAACTACGACCACGTCCAAAAACATTCAGTACTTC
cdr3_aa: CASSFGTTTTTSKNIQYF

v_call: TRBV29-1
cdr3_length: 14
d_call: NA
clone_size: NA
j_call: TRBJ1-2
cdr3_nt: TGCAGCGTTGCCCGGGACTCAGCTAACTATGGCTACACCTTC
cdr3_aa: CSVARDSANYGYTF

v_call: TRBV6-1
cdr3_length: 15
d_call: NA
clone_size: NA
j_call: TRBJ1-5
cdr3_nt: TGTGCCAGCAGTGAGGTCGAGGGGGGGGAACAGCCCCAGCATTTT
cdr3_aa: CASSEVEGGEQPQHF

v_call: TRBV5-1
cdr3_length: 17
d_call: TRBD1
clone_size: NA
j_call: TRBJ2-1
cdr3_nt: TGCGCCAGCAGCTTGGCACAGGGGGCGAATTCCTACAATGAGCAGTTCTTC
cdr3_aa: CASSLAQGANSYNEQFF

v_call: TRBV6-5
cdr3_length: 13
d_call: NA
clone_size: NA
j_call: TRBJ1-1
cdr3_nt: TGTGCCAGCAGTTCAGGGGCGAACACTGAAGCTTTCTTT
cdr3_aa: CASSSGANTEAFF